The entry below describes one T cell receptor beta chain. This sample is part of a study of blood T cell repertoires in COVID-19. From germline, CDR1 is GTSNPN and CDR2 SVGIG (reference sequence). V gave up 5 bases and J gave up 5 bases, with 15 bases separating them. This CDR3 contains 14 residues. Sequencing used immunoSEQ multiplex PCR; TCRdb keeps in-frame clones, though not all of them. The sample lists about 80,000 clones, approximately 81% occurring once. The clonotype was recovered from a woman at least 80 years old with acute or convalescent COVID-19. The rearrangement links TRBV30 to TRBJ1-4; D unresolved. Sequencing was carried out using peripheral blood. The CDR3 here is CAWGTQAWNEKLFF. CDR3 bases: TGTGCCTGGGGCACCCAGGCTTGGAATGAAAAACTGTTTTTT.